Sequencing of this TCR beta chain was carried out in a study of blood T cells in healthy people across ages. This clonotype was observed a few times. Extractions gave at least 6 micrograms of total RNA per sample. The length of the CDR3 is 14 residues. Germline loops: CDR1 SGHRS, CDR2 YFSETQ. V gave up 5 bases and J gave up 0 bases, with 9 bases separating them. Together with a sample-barcoded 5' primer, a J-beta primer mix was included in a second PCR lasting roughly 7 to 11 cycles. Template switching added a 12-random-nucleotide identifier to every cDNA molecule. The study obtained at least 2.5 million CDR3-containing paired-end reads from every sample. TCRdb reanalysed the 5' RACE reads using MiXCR and keeps one entry per CDR3 protein. The table records about 1,600,000 distinct CDR3 sequences, 35% to 45% of them present only once.

The J gene is TRBJ2-1, the V gene TRBV5-1, with a tentative D call TRBD1 (6 bases). The receptor was isolated from a woman younger than 30 in good health. Sequenced sample: blood. CDR3 sequence reads: CASRLDSSYNEQFF. The CDR3 DNA follows: TGCGCCAGCAGGCTGGACAGCTCCTACAATGAGCAGTTCTTC. Complete variable domain (other parts from reference TRBV5-1 and TRBJ2-1): KAGVTQTPRYLIKTRGQQVTLSCSPISGHRSVSWYQQTPGQGLQFLFEYFSETQRNKGNFPGRFSGRQFSNSRSEMNVSTLELGDSALYLCASRLDSSYNEQFFGPGTRLTVL.